Below are 20 T cell receptor beta chains sequenced from a single sample in a study of cytomegalovirus exposure and HLA in healthy donors. The study ran its PCR with 60 Vbeta and 13 Jbeta primers. Some clones are missing from TCRdb's copy, which holds only in-frame ones; the method was immunoSEQ multiplex PCR. The table for this sample gives 40,000 to 55,000 clones. The source material was PBMCs. The origin of the receptors is a male donor in good health and CMV-seropositive.

V gene TRBV5-1 combines with J gene TRBJ1-1; 7 nucleotides agree with TRBD1. The CDR3 loop spans 13 amino acids. V shed 5 bases, J shed 10 bases, and the junction held 11 bases outside the gene matches. In germline, CDR1 is SGHRS, CDR2 YFSETQ. The CDR3 DNA is TGCGCCAGCAGTGAGGGGGCGAGTAAATTAGCTTTCTTT. Amino acids: CASSEGASKLAFF.

The chain joins TRBV20-1 to TRBJ1-2; unclear D gene. V lost 3 bases and J lost 6, with 8 bases in between. The CDR3 sequence is 11 residues long. Germline V gene sequence: CDR1 DFQATT, CDR2 SNEGSKA (reference sequence). The CDR3 DNA is TGCAGTGCTAGGCGGTTGAATGGCTACACCTTC. It encodes CSARRLNGYTF.

J is TRBJ2-7 and V is TRBV10-3; D is uncertain. Per germline, CDR1 ENHRY and CDR2 SYGVKD. The CDR3 runs to 14 residues. Trimming stripped 8 bases from V and 7 bases from J, with 21 bases between. The CDR3 spells CAIALGGAAGEQYF. The CDR3 nucleotides are TGTGCCATCGCCTTAGGCGGCGCGGCCGGGGAGCAGTACTTC.

V and J are TRBV6-4 and TRBJ1-4, with D perhaps matching TRBD1 (5 bases). The CDR3 sequence is 15 residues long. With 3 bases removed from V and 8 bases from J, the gap between germline ends came to 16 bases. Germline assignment: CDR1 MRHNA and CDR2 SNTAGT. DNA for the CDR3: TGTGCCAGCAGTGAATCGGGTGCAGGGTCAGAAAAACTGTTTTTT. This gives the protein CASSESGAGSEKLFF.

This rearrangement joins TRBV19 to TRBJ2-7, with 10 bases lining up with TRBD2. Looked up from germline, CDR1 is LNHDA and CDR2 is SQIVND (reference sequence). V trimming: 5 bases; J trimming: 3 bases; junction bases outside the gene matches: 10. The CDR3 is made up of 16 amino acids. CDR3 amino acids: CASSYGLAGDYYEQYF. In DNA form, the CDR3 reads TGTGCCAGTAGTTATGGCCTAGCGGGGGACTACTACGAGCAGTACTTC.

The chain carries TRBV28 and TRBJ1-5; no firm D call. This CDR3 region has 14 residues. V was clipped by 7 bases and J by 9 bases, with 19 bases between them. Germline V gene data show CDR1 as MDHEN and CDR2 as SYDVKM. CDR3 sequence reads: CASIKQIEGPPQHF. The CDR3 nucleotides are TGTGCCAGCATTAAGCAGATCGAGGGTCCGCCCCAGCATTTT.

The gene calls are TRBV6-5 and TRBJ1-3, with 8 nucleotides matching TRBD1. The germline V gene encodes CDR1 MNHEY and CDR2 SVGAGI. J gave up 7 bases and V 5 bases, and 7 bases lay outside the gene matches. The CDR3 is 14 amino acids. The CDR3 DNA reads as TGTGCCAGCAGTCGAGGACAGGGTAGGAACACCATATATTTT. It is translated as CASSRGQGRNTIYF.

The V and J genes are TRBV19 and TRBJ1-4, with TRBD1 matching over 7 bases. The trim removed 7 bases at V and 0 bases at J, leaving 5 bases unmatched. The CDR3 runs to 15 residues. Germline V gives CDR1 LNHDA, CDR2 SQIVND (reference sequence). CDR3 in amino acids: CASNTGATTNEKLFF. CDR3 bases: TGTGCCAGTAACACAGGGGCCACAACTAATGAAAAACTGTTTTTT.

The V and J genes are TRBV9 and TRBJ2-3, with D perhaps matching TRBD1 (7 bases). The ends were cut back, 3 bases at V and 0 bases at J, with 14 bases in the middle. The CDR3 covers 16 residues. Germline loops: CDR1 SGDLS, CDR2 YYNGEE. CDR3 amino acids: CASSEGAGTSTDTQYF. CDR3 coding DNA: TGTGCCAGCAGCGAGGGGGCGGGGACTAGCACAGATACGCAGTATTTT. The full variable domain, rest sourced from reference TRBV9 and TRBJ2-3, is DSGVTQTPKHLITATGQRVTLRCSPRSGDLSVYWYQQSLDQGLQFLIQYYNGEERAKGNILERFSAQQFPDLHSELNLSSLELGDSALYFCASSEGAGTSTDTQYFGPGTRLTVL.

V is TRBV7-8 and J is TRBJ1-1; D unclear. Germline CDR1 is SGHVS and CDR2 is FQNEAQ. V lost 5 bases, J lost 1 base, and 11 bases lay in between. The length of the CDR3 is 14 residues. CDR3 region: CASSPRGPNTEAFF. In nucleotides, the CDR3 is TGTGCCAGCAGCCCTCGCGGGCCGAACACTGAAGCTTTCTTT. The variable domain in full, completed from reference TRBV7-8 and TRBJ1-1, reads GAGVSQSPRYKVAKRGQDVALRCDPISGHVSLFWYQQALGQGPEFLTYFQNEAQLDKSGLPSDRFFAERPEGSVSTLKIQRTQQEDSAVYLCASSPRGPNTEAFFGQGTRLTVV.

The chain is built from TRBV18 and TRBJ2-7; D unresolved. V lost 4 bases, J lost 4 bases, and 5 bases lay in between. The CDR3 spans 11 residues. From germline, CDR1 is KGHSH and CDR2 LQKENI. CDR3 nucleotides: TGTGCCAGCTCACTCCAATACGAGCAGTACTTC. Protein product: CASSLQYEQYF.

The CDR3 here is CASSEAGSGFNTGELFF. Written as DNA, the CDR3 is TGTGCCAGCAGTGAAGCGGGTAGCGGGTTCAACACCGGGGAGCTGTTTTTT. V gene TRBV2 combines with J gene TRBJ2-2; 7 bases agree with TRBD2. The J segment lost 2 bases and the V segment lost 0 bases, leaving 6 bases of the junction unmatched. Germline V gene lookup returns CDR1 SNHLY and CDR2 FYNNEI. The CDR3 has 17 residues.

The chain carries TRBV7-9 and TRBJ1-6; 7 bases are shared with TRBD1. This CDR3 contains 15 residues. Germline V gene lookup returns CDR1 SEHNR and CDR2 FQNEAQ (reference sequence). J was trimmed by 7 bases and V by 3 bases; bases with no gene match: 6. CDR3 sequence: CASSFIQGGNSPLHF. The CDR3 DNA follows: TGTGCCAGCAGCTTTATTCAGGGGGGAAATTCACCCCTCCACTTT. Together with reference TRBV7-9 and TRBJ1-6, the CDR3 gives the full variable domain: DTGVSQNPRHKITKRGQNVTFRCDPISEHNRLYWYRQTLGQGPEFLTYFQNEAQLEKSRLLSDRFSAERPKGSFSTLEIQRTEQGDSAMYLCASSFIQGGNSPLHFGNGTRLTVT.

This chain links TRBV7-6 with TRBJ1-1; 9 nucleotides match TRBD1. Germline CDR1 is SGHVS and CDR2 is FNYEAQ. J was trimmed by 8 bases and V by 1 base; bases with no gene match: 5. The CDR3 loop spans 14 amino acids. CDR3 amino acids: CASSLGGGTGEAFF. CDR3 DNA: TGTGCCAGCAGCTTAGGGGGCGGGACAGGGGAAGCTTTCTTT.

This chain uses TRBV5-1 with TRBJ1-2; D might be TRBD1 (5 bases). CDR1 is SGHRS, CDR2 YFSETQ, per germline. Between the trimmed V and J ends, which lost 9 bases and 3 bases, there was a span of 21 bases. The CDR3 is 15 residues long. CDR3 amino acids: CATSPSTDSHYGYTF. The CDR3 nucleotides are TGCGCCACCTCACCTTCGACCGACAGTCACTATGGCTACACCTTC. The full variable domain, with the rest looked up from reference TRBV5-1 and TRBJ1-2, is KAGVTQTPRYLIKTRGQQVTLSCSPISGHRSVSWYQQTPGQGLQFLFEYFSETQRNKGNFPGRFSGRQFSNSRSEMNVSTLELGDSALYLCATSPSTDSHYGYTFGSGTRLTVV.

The chain uses TRBV27 and TRBJ2-1; D is possibly TRBD2 (6 bases). Deletions cut 0 bases from V and 7 bases from J, with 19 bases between. The CDR3 is 17 residues long. Germline CDR1 and CDR2: MNHEY and SMNVEV (reference sequence). Written as DNA, the CDR3 is TGTGCCAGCAGTTTATCGCCTATCGGTGCGGGGTCTAATGAGCAGTTCTTC. Translated: CASSLSPIGAGSNEQFF.

The gene calls are TRBV15 and TRBJ1-2; 7 nucleotides line up with TRBD1. Germline lookup yields CDR1 LNHNV and CDR2 YYDKDF (reference sequence). This CDR3 region has 14 residues. V was pared by 0 bases and J by 4 bases, with 2 bases of the junction left unmatched. CDR3 nucleotide sequence: TGTGCCACCAGCAGAGAAGGGACAGCCTATGGCTACACCTTC. Protein product: CATSREGTAYGYTF.

The chain uses TRBV29-1 and TRBJ2-7; D might be TRBD1 (6 bases). V shed 6 bases and J shed 0 bases, with 18 bases lying between them. The CDR3 contains 15 residues. Germline CDR1 SQVTM, CDR2 ANQGSEA. The CDR3 protein is CSVAGVRGVSYEQYF. Here the CDR3 DNA reads TGCAGCGTGGCTGGGGTCAGGGGCGTCTCCTACGAGCAGTACTTC.

The chain joins TRBV7-9 to TRBJ1-1, with 11 nucleotides matching TRBD1. Unmatched junction bases numbered 4, after V lost 1 base and J lost 0 bases. This CDR3 is built from 17 residues. Per germline, CDR1 SEHNR and CDR2 FQNEAQ (reference sequence). The chain's CDR3 is CASSLGRTGGLNTEAFF. DNA for the CDR3: TGTGCCAGCAGCTTAGGAAGGACAGGGGGCCTGAACACTGAAGCTTTCTTT.

The rearrangement links TRBV6-5 to TRBJ2-3, with D possibly being TRBD2 (6 bases). The V end lost 1 base, the J end lost 2 bases, and 10 bases lay between the germline ends. This CDR3 is built from 15 residues. CDR1 and CDR2 from the germline V gene are MNHEY and SVGAGI. The CDR3 DNA reads TGTGCCAGCAGTTACTTTTCTAGCGTCACAGATACGCAGTATTTT. Translating it yields CASSYFSSVTDTQYF.